This entry lists 4 T cell receptor beta chains sequenced from one sample in a study of beta chain features in type 1 diabetes. The investigators reverse transcribed all of the isolated RNA, so they sequenced expressed TCRB transcripts. Produced via immunoSEQ multiplex PCR; TCRdb's table is partial and in-frame only. The profile shows 970,000 or so clones, 17% of them singletons. The sequencing input was naive CD4+ T cells from blood. The receptors were gathered from a woman under 30 in good health.

This clone has more than one count but fewer than ten. The sample holds other DNA sequences that translate to the same CDR3. The chain couples TRBV28 to TRBJ2-2; D not certain. This CDR3 is 12 amino acids long. The ends were cut back, 6 bases at V and 8 bases at J, with 10 bases in the middle. Per germline, CDR1 MDHEN and CDR2 SYDVKM. The CDR3 protein is CASSLATGELFF. For the CDR3, the DNA is TGTGCCAGCAGCCTGGCGACAGGGGAGCTGTTTTTT.

A few counts support this clone. This chain links TRBV11-2 with TRBJ2-1; the match to TRBD2 covers 7 bases. The length of the CDR3 is 15 residues. Germline-derived CDR1 and CDR2 are SGHAT and FQNNGV. With 4 bases clipped from V and 1 base from J, the junction kept 4 bases outside the gene matches. The CDR3 spells CASSYSGQSYNEQFF. CDR3 DNA: TGTGCCAGCAGCTATAGCGGGCAGTCCTACAATGAGCAGTTCTTC.

This clone turned up a few times. CDR3 protein: CAISTVTNTGELFF. Here the CDR3 DNA reads TGTGCCATCAGCACAGTAACGAACACCGGGGAGCTGTTTTTT. The chain is built from TRBV10-3 and TRBJ2-2; no clear D gene. CDR1 ENHRY and CDR2 SYGVKD come from the germline V gene. The V end was cut by 6 bases, the J end by 0 bases, with 8 bases between. The CDR3 consists of 14 residues.

This clone was detected only a few times. The chain recombines TRBV21-1 with TRBJ1-5. TRBV21-1 is annotated as a pseudogene. The CDR3 spans 15 residues. The CDR3 bases are TGTGCCAGCAGCAAATCCTCGGACAGCAATCAGCCCCAGCATTTT. Protein product: CASSKSSDSNQPQHF.